The following is a T cell receptor (beta chain) sequence with its context. Its cognate antigen is unknown. This CDR3 contains 15 residues. V lost 1 base, J lost 0 bases, and 9 bases lay in between. CDR1 is SGHTA and CDR2 is FQGNSA in the germline V gene. The sort gate was single viable CD3+CD4+CD8-CD45RO+ cells for memory CD4+ T cells. Method: immunoSEQ multiplex PCR; TCRdb's copy keeps in-frame clones and lacks some. The profile shows about 100,000 clones, 80% of them singletons. This sample is part of a study of memory CD4+ T cells and cytomegalovirus serostatus. Whole-study findings and limits: Median bootstrapped AUC for CMV status was about 0.95 originally, about 0.9 US-trained. 67 of 164 known CMV-associated TCRbeta sequences appeared in CD4+ memory.

This chain links TRBV7-2 with TRBJ1-2; D is possibly TRBD1 (5 bases). Specimen: memory CD4+ T cells from blood. The sequence derives from an adult in good health and CMV-seropositive. For the CDR3, the DNA is TGTGCCAGCAGCTTAGACAGGACCGCTAACTATGGCTACACCTTC. Protein product: CASSLDRTANYGYTF.